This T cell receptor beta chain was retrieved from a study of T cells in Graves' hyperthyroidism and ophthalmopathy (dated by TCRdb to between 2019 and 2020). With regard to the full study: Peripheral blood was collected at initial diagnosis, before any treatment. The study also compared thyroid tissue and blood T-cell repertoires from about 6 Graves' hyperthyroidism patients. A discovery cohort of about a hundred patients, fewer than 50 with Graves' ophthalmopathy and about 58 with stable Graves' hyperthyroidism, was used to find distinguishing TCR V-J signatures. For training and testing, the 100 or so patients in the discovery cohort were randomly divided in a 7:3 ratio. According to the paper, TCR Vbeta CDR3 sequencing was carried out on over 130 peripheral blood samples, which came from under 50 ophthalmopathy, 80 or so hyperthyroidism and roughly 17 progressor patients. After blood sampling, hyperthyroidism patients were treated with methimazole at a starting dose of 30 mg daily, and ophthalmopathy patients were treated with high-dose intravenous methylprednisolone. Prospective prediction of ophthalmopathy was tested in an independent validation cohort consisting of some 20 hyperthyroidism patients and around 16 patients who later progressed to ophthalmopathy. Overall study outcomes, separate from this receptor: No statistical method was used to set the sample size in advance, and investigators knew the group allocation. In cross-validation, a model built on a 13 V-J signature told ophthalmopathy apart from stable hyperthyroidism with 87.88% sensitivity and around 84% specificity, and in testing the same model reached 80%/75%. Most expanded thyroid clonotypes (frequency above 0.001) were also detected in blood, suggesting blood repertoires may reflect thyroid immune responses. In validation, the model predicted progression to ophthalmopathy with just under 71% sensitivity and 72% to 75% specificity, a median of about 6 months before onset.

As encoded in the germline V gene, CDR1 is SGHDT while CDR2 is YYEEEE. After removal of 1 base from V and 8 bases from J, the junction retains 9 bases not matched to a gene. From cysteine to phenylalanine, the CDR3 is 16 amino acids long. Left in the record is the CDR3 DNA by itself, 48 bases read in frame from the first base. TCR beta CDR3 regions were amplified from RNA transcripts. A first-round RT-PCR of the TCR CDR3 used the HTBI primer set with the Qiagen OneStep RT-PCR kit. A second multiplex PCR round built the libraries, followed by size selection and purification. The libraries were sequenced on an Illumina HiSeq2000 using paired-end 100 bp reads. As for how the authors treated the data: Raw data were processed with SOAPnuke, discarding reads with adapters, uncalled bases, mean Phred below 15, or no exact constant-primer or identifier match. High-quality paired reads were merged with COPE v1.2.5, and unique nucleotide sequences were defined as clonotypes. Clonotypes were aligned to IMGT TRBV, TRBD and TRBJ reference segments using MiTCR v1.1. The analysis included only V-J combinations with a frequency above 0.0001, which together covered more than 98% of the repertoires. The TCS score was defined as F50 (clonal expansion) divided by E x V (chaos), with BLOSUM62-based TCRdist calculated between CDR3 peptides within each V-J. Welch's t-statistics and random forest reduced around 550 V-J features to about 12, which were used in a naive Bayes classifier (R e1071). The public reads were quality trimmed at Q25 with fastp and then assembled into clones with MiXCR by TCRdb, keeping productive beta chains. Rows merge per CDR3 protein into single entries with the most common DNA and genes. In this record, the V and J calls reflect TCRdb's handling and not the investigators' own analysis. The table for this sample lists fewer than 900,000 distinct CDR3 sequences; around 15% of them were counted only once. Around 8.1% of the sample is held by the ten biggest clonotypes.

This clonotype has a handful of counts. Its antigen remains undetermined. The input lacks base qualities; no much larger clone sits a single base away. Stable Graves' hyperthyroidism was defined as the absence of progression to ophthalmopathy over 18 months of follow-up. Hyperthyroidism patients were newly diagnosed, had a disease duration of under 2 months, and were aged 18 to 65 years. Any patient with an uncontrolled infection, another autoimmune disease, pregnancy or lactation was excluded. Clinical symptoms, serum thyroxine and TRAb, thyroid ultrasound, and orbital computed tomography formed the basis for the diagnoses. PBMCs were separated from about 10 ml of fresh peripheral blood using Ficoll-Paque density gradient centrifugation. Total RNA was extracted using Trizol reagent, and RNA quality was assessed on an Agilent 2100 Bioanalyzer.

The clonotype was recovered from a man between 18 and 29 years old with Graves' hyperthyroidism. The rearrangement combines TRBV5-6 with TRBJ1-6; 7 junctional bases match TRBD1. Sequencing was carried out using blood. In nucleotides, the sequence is TGTGCCAGCAGCTTGCCTTATACAGGGGAGGATTCACCCCTCCACTTT. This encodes CASSLPYTGEDSPLHF.